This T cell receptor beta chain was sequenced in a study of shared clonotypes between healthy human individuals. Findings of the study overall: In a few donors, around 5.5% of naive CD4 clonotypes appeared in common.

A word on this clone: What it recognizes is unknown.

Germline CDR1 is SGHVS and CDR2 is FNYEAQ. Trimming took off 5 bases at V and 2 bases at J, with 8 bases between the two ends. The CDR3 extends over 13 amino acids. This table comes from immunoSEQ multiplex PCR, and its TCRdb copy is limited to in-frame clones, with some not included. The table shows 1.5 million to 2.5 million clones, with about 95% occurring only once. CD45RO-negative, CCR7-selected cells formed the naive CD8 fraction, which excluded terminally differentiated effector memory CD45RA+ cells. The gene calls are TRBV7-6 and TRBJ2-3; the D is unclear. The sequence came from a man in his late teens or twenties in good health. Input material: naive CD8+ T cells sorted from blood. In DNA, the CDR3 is TGTGCCAGCAGCAGGACCCTCACAGATACGCAGTATTTT. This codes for CASSRTLTDTQYF.